This note documents a single TCR beta chain sequence. This CDR3 has 16 residues. With 5 bases clipped from V and 2 bases from J, the junction kept 9 bases outside the gene matches. The V gene's germline CDR1 is MRHNA and CDR2 SNTAGT. This specimen belongs to a study of blood T cell repertoires in COVID-19. Study-level background: From the United States, Italy and Spain came samples of acute and convalescent COVID-19.

In the original processing: Amplified reference gene primers provided the basis for estimating nucleated cell counts. Only in-frame clones appear in the TCRdb table, and some are missing; sequencing was by immunoSEQ multiplex PCR. The D gene and trimming were derived from the DNA, and the V and J assignments and clone size from that table. The sample holds roughly 77,000 clones, approximately 88% seen once. The sequenced sample consisted of peripheral blood. The receptor was isolated from a human donor in a cohort sampled during active COVID-19. The V call is TRBV6-4, the J call TRBJ1-5; 7 bases align to TRBD1. DNA of the CDR3: TGTGCCAGCAGTCTCGACAGGGCCTTCGGCAATCAGCCCCAGCATTTT. Protein product: CASSLDRAFGNQPQHF.